This record covers a single T cell receptor (beta chain). This record belongs to a study of blood T cell repertoires in COVID-19. V was trimmed by 1 base and J by 9 bases, leaving 7 bases between them. The CDR3 sequence is 12 residues long. Germline V gives CDR1 LGHNT, CDR2 FRNRAP. Profiled with immunoSEQ multiplex PCR; TCRdb holds only in-frame clones, not every one. This sample carries more than 250,000 clones, approximately 88% of them seen once, and the ten largest clones take 6.4%. This chain uses TRBV12-5 with TRBJ2-1, with a possible D match to TRBD1 (6 bases). Sequencing was carried out using peripheral blood. This clonotype originated in a man aged 18-30 years who had recovered from COVID-19. Written as DNA, the CDR3 is TGTGCTAGTGGTTTGGAGGACAGTGAGCAGTTCTTC. It yields the protein CASGLEDSEQFF.